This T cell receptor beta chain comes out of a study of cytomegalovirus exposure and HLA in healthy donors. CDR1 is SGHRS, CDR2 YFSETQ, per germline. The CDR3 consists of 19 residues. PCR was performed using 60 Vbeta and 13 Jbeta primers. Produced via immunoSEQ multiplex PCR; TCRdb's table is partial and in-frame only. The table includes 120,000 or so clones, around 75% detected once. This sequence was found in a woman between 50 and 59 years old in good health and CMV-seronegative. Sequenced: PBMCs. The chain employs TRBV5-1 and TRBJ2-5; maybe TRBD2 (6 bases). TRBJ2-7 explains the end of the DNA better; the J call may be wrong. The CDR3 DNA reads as TGCGCCAGCAGCTTCGGGCGGAGGGTCGTTAATATCGGGAACTACGAGCAGTACTTC. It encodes CASSFGRRVVNIGNYEQYF.